The 18 T cell receptor beta chains listed next were all sequenced from one sample in a study of blood T cell repertoires in COVID-19. The protocol was immunoSEQ multiplex PCR, while the TCRdb copy is restricted to in-frame clones and leaves out a portion. This sample yields 150,000 to 200,000 clones, of which more than 70% are seen a single time; about 3% belongs to the top ten. Source material: peripheral blood. These receptors all stem from a woman older than 75 with active or convalescent COVID-19.

The chain carries TRBV6-1 and TRBJ2-7; 8 nucleotides match TRBD1. J gave up 4 bases and V 2 bases, and 10 bases lay outside the gene matches. The CDR3 has 16 residues. Germline CDR1 reads MNHNS; CDR2 reads SASEGT. This CDR3 is CASSEYSVTGGYEQYF. CDR3 DNA: TGTGCCAGCAGTGAATATTCTGTAACAGGGGGTTACGAGCAGTACTTC.

The chain recombines TRBV27 with TRBJ1-6, with TRBD1 identical over 9 bases. Trimming took 4 bases from V and 10 from J; bases not matched to a gene: 5. Looked up from germline, CDR1 is MNHEY and CDR2 is SMNVEV (reference sequence). This CDR3 region has 14 residues. The CDR3 sequence: CASSSDRGMSPLHF. In DNA form, the CDR3 reads TGTGCCAGCAGTTCGGACAGGGGAATGTCACCCCTCCACTTT.

This CDR3 is CASSQDRVDIQYF. The CDR3 DNA reads TGTGCCAGCAGCCAGGACAGGGTAGACATTCAGTACTTC. The chain links TRBV7-2 to TRBJ2-4; 8 positions agree with TRBD1. V shed 5 bases and J 8 bases; nucleotides not matched to a gene: 5. CDR1 SGHTA and CDR2 FQGNSA come from the germline V gene. The CDR3 totals 13 residues.

CDR3 coding DNA: TGTGCCAGCAGTCTCCAGGGGGCGGCTGGGGCCAACGTCCTGACTTTC. Translated, it gives CASSLQGAAGANVLTF. The J gene is TRBJ2-6, the V gene TRBV7-2; 8 bases are shared with TRBD1. Losses at the gene ends were 6 bases for V and 2 bases for J; bases not matched to a gene: 6. Germline CDR1 SGHTA, CDR2 FQGNSA. The CDR3 is made up of 16 amino acids.

V usage is TRBV5-1 and J usage is TRBJ2-1, with 9 bases identical to TRBD1. Germline lookup yields CDR1 SGHRS and CDR2 YFSETQ. The CDR3 is 15 residues long. V was pared by 1 base and J by 6 bases, with 5 bases of the junction left unmatched. CDR3 amino acids: CASSLMTGGFNEQFF. In DNA, the CDR3 is TGCGCCAGCAGCTTGATGACAGGGGGTTTCAATGAGCAGTTCTTC. The whole variable domain, filled in from reference TRBV5-1 and TRBJ2-1, reads KAGVTQTPRYLIKTRGQQVTLSCSPISGHRSVSWYQQTPGQGLQFLFEYFSETQRNKGNFPGRFSGRQFSNSRSEMNVSTLELGDSALYLCASSLMTGGFNEQFFGPGTRLTVL.

This clone was detected a few times. V is TRBV5-6 and J is TRBJ2-7; weak D call: TRBD2 (5 bases). V was trimmed by 0 bases and J by 3 bases, leaving 13 bases between them. CDR3 length equals 15 residues. Germline-derived CDR1 and CDR2 are SGHDT and YYEEEE. The CDR3 DNA sequence: TGTGCCAGCAGCTTGGGCGGGCCCACGGGCTACGAGCAGTACTTC. Translated: CASSLGGPTGYEQYF.

The chain uses TRBV5-4 and TRBJ2-3; 13 nucleotides match TRBD2. This CDR3 comprises 19 residues. CDR1 and CDR2 from the germline V gene are SGHNT and YYREEE (reference sequence). V gave up 1 base and J gave up 2 bases; unmatched junction bases: 10. CDR3 nucleotides: TGTGCCAGCAGCTTGAGGTTACTAGCGGGGGGGTGGGCCACAGATACGCAGTATTTT. Translated: CASSLRLLAGGWATDTQYF.

The chain carries TRBV7-2 and TRBJ2-5, with 7 bases that match TRBD1. This CDR3 has 15 amino acids. V lost 4 bases and J lost 2; bases outside the gene matches: 7. Germline CDR1 SGHTA, CDR2 FQGNSA. CDR3 region: CASSSRTGVQETQYF. CDR3 in DNA: TGTGCCAGCAGCTCTAGAACAGGGGTTCAAGAGACCCAGTACTTC. The whole variable domain, remainder taken from reference TRBV7-2 and TRBJ2-5, is GAGVSQSPSNKVTEKGKDVELRCDPISGHTALYWYRQSLGQGLEFLIYFQGNSAPDKSGLPSDRFSAERTGGSVSTLTIQRTQQEDSAVYLCASSSRTGVQETQYFGPGTRLLVL.

This chain joins TRBV4-3 and TRBJ2-6, with D perhaps TRBD1 (5 bases). Trimming cost V 1 base and J 1 base, with 11 bases left between them. Looked up from germline, CDR1 is LGHNA and CDR2 is YSLEER. The CDR3 sequence is 17 residues long. CDR3 nucleotides: TGCGCCAGCAGCCAAGTGGGGCATTCTTCTGGGGCCAACGTCCTGACTTTC. Residues: CASSQVGHSSGANVLTF.

The V call is TRBV5-1, the J call TRBJ2-3; 10 bases fit TRBD2. This CDR3 is 16 amino acids long. Per germline, CDR1 SGHRS and CDR2 YFSETQ. V trimming: 6 bases; J trimming: 0 bases; junction bases outside the gene matches: 7. This CDR3 is CASTSRAGGSTDTQYF. The CDR3 coding sequence is TGCGCCAGCACCTCAAGAGCGGGGGGGAGCACAGATACGCAGTATTTT.

DNA for the CDR3: TGTGCCATCAATCCGGGACTAGCGGGGGGGCAAGATACGCAGTATTTT. It codes for CAINPGLAGGQDTQYF. The chain carries TRBV10-3 and TRBJ2-3; 16 bases align to TRBD2. V gave up 7 bases and J gave up 5 bases; unmatched junction bases: 6. The germline CDR1 and CDR2 sequences are ENHRY and SYGVKD. The CDR3 has 16 amino acids.

There are a few counts of this clone. This chain uses TRBV30 with TRBJ1-6; D may be TRBD1 (6 bases). Trimming took 0 bases from V and 9 from J, leaving 21 bases between them. Germline V gene sequence: CDR1 GTSNPN, CDR2 SVGIG (reference sequence). The CDR3 has 17 amino acids. The CDR3 reads CAWSVYQGRTAGSPLHF. The CDR3 region has the DNA TGTGCCTGGAGTGTATACCAGGGGCGGACGGCTGGTTCACCCCTCCACTTT.

The rearrangement joins TRBV11-2 to TRBJ2-3, with D perhaps TRBD2 (5 bases). Per germline, CDR1 SGHAT and CDR2 FQNNGV. The length of the CDR3 is 16 residues. Trimming took 0 bases from V and 5 from J, leaving 15 bases between them. CDR3 sequence reads: CASSLDLRGWEDTQYF. CDR3 nucleotide sequence: TGTGCCAGCAGCTTAGATTTACGGGGTTGGGAAGATACGCAGTATTTT.

V usage is TRBV5-1 and J usage is TRBJ2-7; unclear D gene. This CDR3 is built from 14 residues. Germline CDR1 is SGHRS and CDR2 is YFSETQ. V lost 6 bases and J 0 bases, leaving 13 bases between the germline ends. CDR3 DNA sequence: TGCGCCAGCACCTTCAGTTCCAGCTCCTACGAGCAGTACTTC. Protein product: CASTFSSSSYEQYF.

The J gene is TRBJ2-3, the V gene TRBV3-1 (or the pseudogene TRBV3-2); D not certain. The CDR3 runs to 15 residues. Per the germline V gene, CDR1 is LGHDT and CDR2 is YNNKEL (reference sequence). The V and J ends lost 0 bases and 4 bases respectively, with 11 bases between them. The CDR3 sequence: CASSQDFQIPDTQYF. The CDR3 bases are TGTGCCAGCAGCCAAGATTTCCAGATACCAGATACGCAGTATTTT.

The chain employs TRBV14 and TRBJ2-1; a weak D match, TRBD2 (7 bases). V lost 4 bases, J lost 9 bases, and 19 bases lay in between. Germline CDR1 SGHDN, CDR2 FVKESK. The CDR3 spans 15 residues. The CDR3 loop reads CASSPHLGGRSEQFF. CDR3 nucleotides: TGTGCCAGCAGCCCCCATCTGGGGGGGCGATCTGAGCAGTTCTTC.

This sequence joins TRBV5-6 and TRBJ1-1, with 11 nucleotides matching TRBD1. The germline V gene has CDR1 SGHDT and CDR2 YYEEEE. The CDR3 runs to 15 residues. J lost 5 bases, V lost 4 bases, and 7 bases had no gene match. The CDR3 DNA follows: TGTGCCAGCAGCCCCCGGGACAGGGGGTATACTGAAGCTTTCTTT. Encoded protein: CASSPRDRGYTEAFF.

This chain uses TRBV9 with TRBJ2-5, with 11 bases that match TRBD2. Germline-derived CDR1 and CDR2 are SGDLS and YYNGEE. With V trimmed by 4 bases and J by 4 bases, 12 bases remained unmatched. The CDR3 covers 17 residues. The CDR3: CASSPIAGGPGAETQYF. The CDR3 DNA is TGTGCCAGCAGCCCCATAGCGGGGGGGCCGGGGGCAGAGACCCAGTACTTC.